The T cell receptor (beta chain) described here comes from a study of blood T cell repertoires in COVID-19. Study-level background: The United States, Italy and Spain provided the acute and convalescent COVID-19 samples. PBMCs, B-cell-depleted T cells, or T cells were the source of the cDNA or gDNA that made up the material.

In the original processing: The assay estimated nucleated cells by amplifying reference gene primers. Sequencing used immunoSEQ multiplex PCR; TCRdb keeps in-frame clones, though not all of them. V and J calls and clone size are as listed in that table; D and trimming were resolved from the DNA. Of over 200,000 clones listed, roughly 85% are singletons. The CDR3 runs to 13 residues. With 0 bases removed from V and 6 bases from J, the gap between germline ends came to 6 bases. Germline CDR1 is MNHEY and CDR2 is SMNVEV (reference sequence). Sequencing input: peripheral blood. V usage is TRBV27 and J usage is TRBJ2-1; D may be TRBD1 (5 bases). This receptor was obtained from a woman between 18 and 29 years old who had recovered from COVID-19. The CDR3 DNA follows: TGTGCCAGCAGTTTATCCCAGGGCAATGAGCAGTTCTTC. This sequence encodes CASSLSQGNEQFF.